The 4 T cell receptor beta chains reported below all come from one sample, sequenced in a study of cytomegalovirus exposure and HLA in healthy donors. Sequencing was performed with immunoSEQ multiplex PCR; in TCRdb, only in-frame clones are kept and a portion is missing. The sample lists about 160,000 clones, roughly 84% occurring once. The sample taken for sequencing was PBMCs. These receptors all come from a man aged 25 to 45 in good health and CMV-seropositive.

The V and J genes are TRBV5-4 and TRBJ1-2; no clear D. The germline V and J ends were trimmed by 3 bases and 5 bases, with 8 bases remaining between them. The CDR3 has 12 amino acids. Looked up from germline, CDR1 is SGHNT and CDR2 is YYREEE (reference sequence). CDR3: CASSSDSYGYTF. Here the CDR3 DNA reads TGTGCCAGCAGCTCCGATAGTTATGGCTACACCTTC. Looking up the rest from reference TRBV5-4 and TRBJ1-2 gives the full variable domain: ETGVTQSPTHLIKTRGQQVTLRCSSQSGHNTVSWYQQALGQGPQFIFQYYREEENGRGNFPPRFSGLQFPNYSSELNVNALELDDSALYLCASSSDSYGYTFGSGTRLTVV.

The chain is built from TRBV7-9 and TRBJ1-1; D uncertain. The CDR3 consists of 17 residues. CDR1 and CDR2 (germline): SEHNR, FQNEAQ (reference sequence). V dropped 1 base and J dropped 0 bases, with 15 bases sitting between them. CDR3 DNA sequence: TGTGCCAGCAGCTTAGTAGAGACAAGGCGCCTGAACACTGAAGCTTTCTTT. Amino acid sequence: CASSLVETRRLNTEAFF.

J is TRBJ2-3 and V is TRBV2, with D possibly matching TRBD2 (7 bases). The CDR3 contains 15 residues. Germline assignment: CDR1 SNHLY and CDR2 FYNNEI. V was pared by 6 bases and J by 1 base, with 14 bases between. The CDR3 nucleotides are TGTGCCAGCAGATTGGGGGGGGCACGCACAGATACGCAGTATTTT. Its protein product is CASRLGGARTDTQYF. The full variable domain, its missing parts supplied by reference TRBV2 and TRBJ2-3, is EPEVTQTPSHQVTQMGQEVILRCVPISNHLYFYWYRQILGQKVEFLVSFYNNEISEKSEIFDDQFSVERPDGSNFTLKIRSTKLEDSAMYFCASRLGGARTDTQYFGPGTRLTVL.

This chain connects TRBV5-4 to TRBJ1-6; D is possibly TRBD1 (6 bases). Trimming took 1 base from V and 8 from J, leaving 16 bases between them. Germline V gene data show CDR1 as SGHNT and CDR2 as YYREEE (reference sequence). This CDR3 is 16 amino acids long. DNA for the CDR3: TGTGCCAGCAGCTTGTTGGTCCAGGGGAAGGATTCACCCCTCCACTTT. This sequence encodes CASSLLVQGKDSPLHF.